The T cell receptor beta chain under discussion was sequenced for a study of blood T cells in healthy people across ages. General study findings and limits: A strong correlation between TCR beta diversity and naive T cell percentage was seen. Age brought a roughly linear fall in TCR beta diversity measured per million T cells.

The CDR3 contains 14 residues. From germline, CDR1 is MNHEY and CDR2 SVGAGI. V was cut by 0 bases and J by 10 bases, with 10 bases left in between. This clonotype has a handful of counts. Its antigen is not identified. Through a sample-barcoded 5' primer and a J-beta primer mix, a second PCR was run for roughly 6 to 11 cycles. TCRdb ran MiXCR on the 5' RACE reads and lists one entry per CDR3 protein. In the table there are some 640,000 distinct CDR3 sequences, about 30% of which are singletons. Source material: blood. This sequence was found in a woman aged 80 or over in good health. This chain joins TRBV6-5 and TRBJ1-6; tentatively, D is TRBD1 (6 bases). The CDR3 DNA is TGTGCCAGCAGTTACTCGAGGGGGAACTCACCCCTCCACTTT. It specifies CASSYSRGNSPLHF.